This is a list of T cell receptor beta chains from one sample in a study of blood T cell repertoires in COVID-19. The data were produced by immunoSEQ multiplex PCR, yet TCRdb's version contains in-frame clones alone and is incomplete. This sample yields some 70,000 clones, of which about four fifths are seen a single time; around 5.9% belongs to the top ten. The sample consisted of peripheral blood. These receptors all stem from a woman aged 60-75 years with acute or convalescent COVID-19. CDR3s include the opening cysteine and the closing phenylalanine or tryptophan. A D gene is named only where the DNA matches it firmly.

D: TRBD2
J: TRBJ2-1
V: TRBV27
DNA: TGTGCCAGCACGAGCGGGAGGGGTGAGCAGTTCTTC
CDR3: CASTSGRGEQFF

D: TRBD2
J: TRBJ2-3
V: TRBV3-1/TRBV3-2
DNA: TGTGCCAGCAGCCAAGGAGGAGCGGGGGGATCTCCAGATACGCAGTATTTT
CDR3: CASSQGGAGGSPDTQYF

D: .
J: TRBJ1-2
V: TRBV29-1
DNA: TGCAGCGTTGCTCATGAGTATGGCTACACCTTC
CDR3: CSVAHEYGYTF

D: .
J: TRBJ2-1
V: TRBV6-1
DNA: TGTGCCAGCAGTGAAGGGGGACTGAAGTTCTTC
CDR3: CASSEGGLKFF

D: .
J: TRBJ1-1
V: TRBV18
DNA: TGTGCCAGCTCACCCTTGACGACACAGTTTCGGGAGGAAGCTTTCTTT
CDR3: CASSPLTTQFREEAFF

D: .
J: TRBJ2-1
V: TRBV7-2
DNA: TGTGCCAGCAGCCGAGATACTTACAATGAGCAGTTCTTC
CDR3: CASSRDTYNEQFF

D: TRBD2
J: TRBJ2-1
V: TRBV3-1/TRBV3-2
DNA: TGTGCCAGCAGCCAGCTAGCGGGGGGGCTCAATGAGCAGTTCTTC
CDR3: CASSQLAGGLNEQFF

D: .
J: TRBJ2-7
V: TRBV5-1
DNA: TGCGCCAGCAGCTTGTCCAGTTCCTACGAGCAGTACTTC
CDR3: CASSLSSSYEQYF

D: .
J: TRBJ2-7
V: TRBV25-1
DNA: TGTGCCAGCTTGGACATTAACTACGAGCAGTACTTC
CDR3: CASLDINYEQYF

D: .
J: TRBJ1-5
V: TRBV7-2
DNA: TGTGCCAGCAGCTCGTATAGGGGACCCCAGCATTTT
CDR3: CASSSYRGPQHF

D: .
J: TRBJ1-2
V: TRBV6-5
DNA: TGTGCCAGCAGTTACTCGAGGGAGATGAACTATGGCTACACCTTC
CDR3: CASSYSREMNYGYTF